The 4 T cell receptor beta chains presented below share a single source sample, sequenced in a study of PD-L1 blockade in urothelial cancer (dated by TCRdb to about 2017). Library preparation used the immunoSEQ multiplex PCR assay. The source is immuneACCESS, and TCRdb retained only in-frame sequences with V and J called. Part of the clones is not carried over; for the studies checked, unresolved V genes explain less than half of this, and the remainder is unexplained. This sample has about 95,000 clones in its table, and around 87% of those were observed once. The ten most abundant clones make up about 2% of the sample. This specimen's time point label, interpreted: pretreatment peripheral blood. Material: PBMCs, obtained around atezolizumab (anti-PD-L1) treatment. The receptors were gathered from a man between 60 and 75 years old with urothelial cancer.

The chain joins TRBV5-1 to TRBJ1-2, with 7 nucleotides matching TRBD1. The germline gives CDR1 SGHRS, CDR2 YFSETQ. The junction had 4 bases not matched to a gene; V was cut back by 4 bases and J by 4 bases. The CDR3 runs to 13 residues. CDR3 amino acids: CASSLGQTYGYTF. For the CDR3, the DNA is TGCGCCAGCAGCCTGGGACAGACCTATGGCTACACCTTC.

The genes are TRBV6-1 and TRBJ2-5; 11 bases align to TRBD2. The CDR3 is 16 residues long. Germline V gene data show CDR1 as MNHNS and CDR2 as SASEGT. Trimming at V came to 3 bases and at J to 4 bases, leaving 7 bases not matched to a gene. CDR3 sequence reads: CASSEIAGGVRETQYF. The DNA of the CDR3 is TGTGCCAGCAGTGAGATAGCGGGGGGGGTTCGAGAGACCCAGTACTTC.

This chain joins TRBV7-9 and TRBJ2-1, with 9 bases matching TRBD2. CDR1 is SEHNR and CDR2 is FQNEAQ in the germline V gene (reference sequence). The J segment lost 5 bases and the V segment lost 0 bases, leaving 5 bases of the junction unmatched. This CDR3 spans 16 amino acids. The CDR3 sequence is CASSLAGTSSNNEQFF. CDR3 bases: TGTGCCAGCAGCTTAGCCGGGACTAGCTCTAACAATGAGCAGTTCTTC.

The rearrangement joins TRBV7-9 to TRBJ2-5; D might be TRBD2 (7 bases). The CDR3 runs 13 residues. Trimming pared 3 bases from V and 5 bases from J, leaving 10 bases between. In germline, CDR1 is SEHNR, CDR2 FQNEAQ (reference sequence). The CDR3 is CASSFGGRETQYF. DNA for the CDR3: TGTGCCAGCAGCTTCGGGGGGCGGGAGACCCAGTACTTC.